The present TCR beta chain was sequenced within a study of regulatory T cells in long-lasting Graves disease. TCR beta libraries were built with iRepertoire HTBI primers and Arm-PCR of CDR3 regions. TCRdb used MiXCR to reprocess the multiplex PCR reads, holding one entry per CDR3 protein. The sample consists of about 620,000 distinct CDR3 sequences, 15% to 20% of them appearing once. As for time point: newly diagnosed GD, antithyroid drugs for less than 3 months. Extracted PBMC RNA gave rise to the TCR library. This sample also appeared in a second study, on T cells in Graves' hyperthyroidism and ophthalmopathy.

The specimen comprised peripheral blood mononuclear cells (PBMCs), sampled at new diagnosis, from a patient treated with antithyroid drugs. This sequence was found in a young woman with Graves disease.

CDR3 in DNA: TGTGCCAGTAGTGGGGGATACAGTTACGAGCAGTACTTC. This codes for CASSGGYSYEQYF. V gene TRBV19 combines with J gene TRBJ2-7; the D gene could be TRBD1 or TRBD2 (5 bases each). Trimming pared 5 bases from V and 4 bases from J, leaving 12 bases between. CDR1 and CDR2 from the germline V gene are LNHDA and SQIVND (reference sequence). This CDR3 is 13 amino acids long.